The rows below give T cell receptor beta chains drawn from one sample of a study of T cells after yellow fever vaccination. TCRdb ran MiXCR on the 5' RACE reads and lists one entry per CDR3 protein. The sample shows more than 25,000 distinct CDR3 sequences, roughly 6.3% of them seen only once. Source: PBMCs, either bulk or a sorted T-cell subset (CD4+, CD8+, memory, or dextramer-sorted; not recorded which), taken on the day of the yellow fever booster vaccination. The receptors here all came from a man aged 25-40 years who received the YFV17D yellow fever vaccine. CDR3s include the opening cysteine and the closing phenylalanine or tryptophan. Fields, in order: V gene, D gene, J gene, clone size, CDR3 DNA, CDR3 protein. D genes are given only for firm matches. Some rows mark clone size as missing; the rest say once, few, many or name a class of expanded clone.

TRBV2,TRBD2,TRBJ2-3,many,TGTGCCAGCAGAACTAGCGCGAGAAGGTCCACAGATACGCAGTATTTT,CASRTSARRSTDTQYF
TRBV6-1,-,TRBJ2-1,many,TGTGCCAGCAGTCCCACCTCCTCAGGGAAAAATGAGCAGTTCTTC,CASSPTSSGKNEQFF
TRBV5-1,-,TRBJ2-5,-,TGCGCCAGCAGCTTGGGACACGCAGAAGAGACCCAGTACTTC,CASSLGHAEETQYF
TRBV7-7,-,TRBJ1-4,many,TGTGCCAGCAGCCAAGGGGGAGGACTTAATGAAAAACTGTTTTTT,CASSQGGGLNEKLFF
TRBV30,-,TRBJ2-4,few,TGTGCCTGGAGTCCATATGTCCAAGCCAAAAACATTCAGTACTTC,CAWSPYVQAKNIQYF
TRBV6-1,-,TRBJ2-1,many,TGTGCCAGCAGTCCTAGCAGGAGGACTTACAATGAGCAGTTCTTC,CASSPSRRTYNEQFF
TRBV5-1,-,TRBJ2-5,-,TGCGCCAGCAGCGCGCTTGAATACGAAGAGACCCAGTACTTC,CASSALEYEETQYF
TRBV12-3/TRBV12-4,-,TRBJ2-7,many,TGTGCCAGCAGTTTGGTTAGTTCGCTCGAGCAGTACTTC,CASSLVSSLEQYF
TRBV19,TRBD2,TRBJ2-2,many,TGTGCCACCCGTAGCGGGAAGTTAACCGGGGAGCTGTTTTTT,CATRSGKLTGELFF
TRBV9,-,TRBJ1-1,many,TGTGCCAGCAGCGTAGGGACAGTCGGTTTTGAAGCTTTCTTT,CASSVGTVGFEAFF
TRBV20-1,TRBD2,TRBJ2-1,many,TGCAGTGCGCAGGGACTAGTCCTTGAGCAGTTCTTC,CSAQGLVLEQFF
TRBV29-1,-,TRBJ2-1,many,TGCAGCGTTGATGACGGTGACAATGAGCAGTTCTTC,CSVDDGDNEQFF
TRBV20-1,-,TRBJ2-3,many,TGCAGTGCTAATAAGGACACCCCCACAGATACGCAGTATTTT,CSANKDTPTDTQYF